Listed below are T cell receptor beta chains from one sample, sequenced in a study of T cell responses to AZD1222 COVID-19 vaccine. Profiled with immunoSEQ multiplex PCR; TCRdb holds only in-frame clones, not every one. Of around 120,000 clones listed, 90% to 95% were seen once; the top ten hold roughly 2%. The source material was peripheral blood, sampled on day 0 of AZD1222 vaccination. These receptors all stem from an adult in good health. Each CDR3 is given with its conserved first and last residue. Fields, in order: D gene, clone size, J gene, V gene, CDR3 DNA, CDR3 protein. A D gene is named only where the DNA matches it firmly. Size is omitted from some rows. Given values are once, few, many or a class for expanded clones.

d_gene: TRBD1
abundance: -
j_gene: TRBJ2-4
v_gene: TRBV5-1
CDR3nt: TGCGCCAGCAGCAGACTTTTGGACAGGGCTGACATTCAGTACTTC
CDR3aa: CASSRLLDRADIQYF

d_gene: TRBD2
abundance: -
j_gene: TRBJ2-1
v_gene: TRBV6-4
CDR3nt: TGTGCCAGCAGTGGGGGAGGGGAGCAGTTCTTC
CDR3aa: CASSGGGEQFF

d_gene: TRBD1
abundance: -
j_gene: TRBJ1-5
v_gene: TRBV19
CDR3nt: TGTGCCAGTAGGGGTGGACAGGAAGGAGGCAATCAGCCCCAGCATTTT
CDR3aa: CASRGGQEGGNQPQHF

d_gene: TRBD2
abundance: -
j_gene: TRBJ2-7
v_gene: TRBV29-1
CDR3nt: TGCAGCGTTGCCGTGGTGAGCGTGCTAGCGGGAGGCGAGCAGTACTTC
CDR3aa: CSVAVVSVLAGGEQYF

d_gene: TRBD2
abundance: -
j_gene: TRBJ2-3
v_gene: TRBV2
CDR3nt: TGTGCCAGCAGTGTCGTTGGTAGCGGGGTTACAGATACGCAGTATTTT
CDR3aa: CASSVVGSGVTDTQYF

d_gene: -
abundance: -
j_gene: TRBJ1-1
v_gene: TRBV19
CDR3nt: TGTGCCAGTAGTATAGCTGGACAGCGCGGGAACACTGAAGCTTTCTTT
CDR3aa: CASSIAGQRGNTEAFF

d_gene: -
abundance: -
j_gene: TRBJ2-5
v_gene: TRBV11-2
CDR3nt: TGTGCCAGCAGCTTATTTGAAGAGACCCAGTACTTC
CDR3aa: CASSLFEETQYF

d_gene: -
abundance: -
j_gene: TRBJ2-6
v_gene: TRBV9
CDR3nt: TGTGCCAGCAGCCCTATGGGGTCTGGGGCCAACGTCCTGACTTTC
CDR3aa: CASSPMGSGANVLTF

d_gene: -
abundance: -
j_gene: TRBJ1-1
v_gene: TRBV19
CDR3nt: TGTGCCAGTAGTATAGATACAGTTAACACTGAAGCTTTCTTT
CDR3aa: CASSIDTVNTEAFF

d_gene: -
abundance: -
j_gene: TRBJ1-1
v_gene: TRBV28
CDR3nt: TGTGCCAGCAGTCAGAGCAAGGAGATCGCTGAAGCTTTCTTT
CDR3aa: CASSQSKEIAEAFF

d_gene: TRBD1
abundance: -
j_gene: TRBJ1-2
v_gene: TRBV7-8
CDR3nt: TGTGCCAGCAGCTTAGGGGTTTTGACAGGGGGGAAGGGTGGCTACACCTTC
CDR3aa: CASSLGVLTGGKGGYTF

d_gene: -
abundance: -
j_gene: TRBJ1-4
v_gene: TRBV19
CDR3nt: TGTGCCAGTAACCAGGGCTTGCATGAAAAACTGTTTTTT
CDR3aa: CASNQGLHEKLFF

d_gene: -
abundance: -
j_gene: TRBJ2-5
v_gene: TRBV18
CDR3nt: TGTGCCAGCTCACCCCGACAGCGAGGGATTCAAGAAACCCAGTACTTC
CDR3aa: CASSPRQRGIQETQYF

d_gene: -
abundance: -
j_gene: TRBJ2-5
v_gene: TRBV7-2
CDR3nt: TGTGCCAGCAGCTCCCCCACTAGCCCCGGGACCCAGTACTTC
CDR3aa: CASSSPTSPGTQYF

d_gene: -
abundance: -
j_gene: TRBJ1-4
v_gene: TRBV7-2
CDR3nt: TGTGCCAGCAGCTTGCCTGGGGCGGCAAATGAAAAACTGTTTTTT
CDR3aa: CASSLPGAANEKLFF

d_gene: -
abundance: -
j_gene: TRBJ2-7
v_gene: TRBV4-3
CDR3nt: TGCGCCAGCAGCCTGGGGGCGGCGGCGGGTAGGCCCTACGAGCAGTACTTC
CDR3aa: CASSLGAAAGRPYEQYF

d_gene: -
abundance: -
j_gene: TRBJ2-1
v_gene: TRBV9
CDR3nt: TGTGCCAGCAGCGAGGATGACGGATCCTACAATGAGCAGTTCTTC
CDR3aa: CASSEDDGSYNEQFF

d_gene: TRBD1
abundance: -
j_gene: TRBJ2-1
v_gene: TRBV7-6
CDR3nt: TGTGCCAGCAGCCAAGGACAGGGAGTTCTCAATGAGCAGTTCTTC
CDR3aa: CASSQGQGVLNEQFF

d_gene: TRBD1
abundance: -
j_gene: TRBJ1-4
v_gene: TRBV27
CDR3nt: TGTGCCAGCAGGCCAGGACAGGGCCCGGGAAAACTGTTTTTT
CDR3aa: CASRPGQGPGKLFF

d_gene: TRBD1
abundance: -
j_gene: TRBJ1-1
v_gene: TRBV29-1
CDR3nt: TGCAGCGTTGAATCGCGACAGGGGGCTTACACTGAAGCTTTCTTT
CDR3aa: CSVESRQGAYTEAFF

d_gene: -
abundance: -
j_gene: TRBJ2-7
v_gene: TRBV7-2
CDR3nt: TGTGCCAGCAGCTCCACCGGGCCAAGCTCCTACGAGCAGTACTTC
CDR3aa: CASSSTGPSSYEQYF

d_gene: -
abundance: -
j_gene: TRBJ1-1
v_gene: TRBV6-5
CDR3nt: TGTGCCAGCTCCCTGGTCGGCAGGGCAAACACTGAAGCTTTCTTT
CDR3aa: CASSLVGRANTEAFF

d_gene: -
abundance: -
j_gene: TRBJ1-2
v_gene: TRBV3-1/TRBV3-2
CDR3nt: TGTGCCAGCAGCCCCTCCACCTATGGCTACACCTTC
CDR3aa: CASSPSTYGYTF

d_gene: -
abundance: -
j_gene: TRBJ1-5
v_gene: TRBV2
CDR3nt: TGTGCCAGCAGTCGGTCAGAGCGGCAGCCCCAGCATTTT
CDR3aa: CASSRSERQPQHF

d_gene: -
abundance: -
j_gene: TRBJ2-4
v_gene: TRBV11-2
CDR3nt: TGTGCCAGCAGCTTAGCAGGTTCAGGTGGTGGAAACATTCAGTACTTC
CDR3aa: CASSLAGSGGGNIQYF

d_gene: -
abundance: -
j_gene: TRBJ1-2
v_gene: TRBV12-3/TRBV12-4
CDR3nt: TGTGCCAGCACCACGGTCAGGGAGAATGGCTACACCTTC
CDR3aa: CASTTVRENGYTF

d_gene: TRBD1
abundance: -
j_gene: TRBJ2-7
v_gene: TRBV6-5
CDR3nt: TGTGCCAGCTCCCGATCACGACAGGGGGCCCACGAGCAGTACTTC
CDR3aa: CASSRSRQGAHEQYF

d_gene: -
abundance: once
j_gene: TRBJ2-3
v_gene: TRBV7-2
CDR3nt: TGTGCCAGCAGCTTAATTGGTACCCGGGTGAGCACAGATACGCAGTATTTT
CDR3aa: CASSLIGTRVSTDTQYF

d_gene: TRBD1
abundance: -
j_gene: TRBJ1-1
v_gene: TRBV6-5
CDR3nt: TGTGCCAGTCGACAGGGAGAAATGAACACTGAAGCTTTCTTT
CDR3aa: CASRQGEMNTEAFF

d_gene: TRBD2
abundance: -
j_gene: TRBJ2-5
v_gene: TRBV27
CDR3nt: TGTGCCAGCATCCTTAGCGGGAGCAAGACCCAGTACTTC
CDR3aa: CASILSGSKTQYF

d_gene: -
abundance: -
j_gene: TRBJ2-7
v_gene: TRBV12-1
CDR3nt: TGTGCCAACGAGGACAGGGTTTCGGGCGAGCAGTACTTC
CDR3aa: CANEDRVSGEQYF

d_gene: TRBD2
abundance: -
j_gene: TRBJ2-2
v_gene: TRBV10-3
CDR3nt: TGTGCCATCAGTGAGATCCTCGGGAGGGCGCTAAACACCGGGGAGCTGTTTTTT
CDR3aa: CAISEILGRALNTGELFF

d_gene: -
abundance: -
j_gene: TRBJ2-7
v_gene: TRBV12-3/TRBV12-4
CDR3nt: TGTGCCAGCACGGGATCCGATTACTACGAGCAGTACTTC
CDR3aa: CASTGSDYYEQYF

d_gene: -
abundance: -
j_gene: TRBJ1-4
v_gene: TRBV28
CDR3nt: TGTGCCAGCAGGCAGGCCCGGTATAATGAAAAACTGTTTTTT
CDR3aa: CASRQARYNEKLFF

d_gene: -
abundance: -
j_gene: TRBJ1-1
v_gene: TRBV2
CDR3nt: TGTGCCTCCTACCGCCGAGCTCTCACATTCTTT
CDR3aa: CASYRRALTFF

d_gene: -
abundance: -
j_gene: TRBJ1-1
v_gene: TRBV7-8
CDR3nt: TGTGCCAGCAGCTGGACGGGGAACACTGAAGCTTTCTTT
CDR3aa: CASSWTGNTEAFF

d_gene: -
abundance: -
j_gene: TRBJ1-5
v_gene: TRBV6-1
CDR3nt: TGTGCCAGCAGTGAAGAGATGGTAGCAGGCCCCCAGCATTTT
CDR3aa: CASSEEMVAGPQHF

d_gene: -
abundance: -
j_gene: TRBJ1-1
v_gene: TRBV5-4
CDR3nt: TGTGCCAGCAGCTTGTCGACCGACACTGAAGCTTTCTTT
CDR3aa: CASSLSTDTEAFF

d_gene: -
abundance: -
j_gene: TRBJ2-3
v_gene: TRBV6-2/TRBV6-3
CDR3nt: TGTGCCAGCAGTCCGGGGGGACAGGCAGATACGCAGTATTTT
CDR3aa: CASSPGGQADTQYF

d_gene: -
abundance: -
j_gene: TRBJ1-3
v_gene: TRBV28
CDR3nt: TGTGCCAGCAGCCCCTCGTGGGGGGCTGGAAACACCATATATTTT
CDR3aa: CASSPSWGAGNTIYF

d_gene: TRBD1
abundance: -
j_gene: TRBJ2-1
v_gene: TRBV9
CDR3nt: TGTGCCAGCAGCAATTCCCGGGACAGTTACACCGGAATCCTCAATGAGCAGTTCTTC
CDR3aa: CASSNSRDSYTGILNEQFF

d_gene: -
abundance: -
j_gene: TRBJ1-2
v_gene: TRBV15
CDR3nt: TGTGCCACCAGCCGGTCTAACTATGGCTACACCTTC
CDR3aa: CATSRSNYGYTF

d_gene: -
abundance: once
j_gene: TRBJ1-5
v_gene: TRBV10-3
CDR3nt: TGTGCCATCAGTGTAGGGCCGCGGGGGCCCCAGCATTTT
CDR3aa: CAISVGPRGPQHF

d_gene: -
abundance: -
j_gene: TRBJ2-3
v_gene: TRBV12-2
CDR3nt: TGTGCAAGTCGCACAGTGGGAGCGGACACAGATACGCAGTATTTT
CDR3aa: CASRTVGADTDTQYF

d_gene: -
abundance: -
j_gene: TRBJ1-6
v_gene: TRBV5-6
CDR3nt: TGTGCCAGCAGCTATGAGGGTAGTCCCTCTTCACCCCTCCACTTT
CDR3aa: CASSYEGSPSSPLHF

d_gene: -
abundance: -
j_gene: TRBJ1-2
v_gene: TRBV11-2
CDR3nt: TGTGCCAGCAGCCACCGCCGGGAGGACTATGGCTACACCTTC
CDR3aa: CASSHRREDYGYTF

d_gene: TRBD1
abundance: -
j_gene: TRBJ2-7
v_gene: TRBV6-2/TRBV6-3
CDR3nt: TGTGCCAGCAGTGGACAGGGTTACGAGCAGTACTTC
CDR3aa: CASSGQGYEQYF

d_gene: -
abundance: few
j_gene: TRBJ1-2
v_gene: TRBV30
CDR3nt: TGTGCCTGGAGTGGCGGTGGGGGGCAAGGCTACACCTTC
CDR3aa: CAWSGGGGQGYTF

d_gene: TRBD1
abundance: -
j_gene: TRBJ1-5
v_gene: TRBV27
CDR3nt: TGTGCCAGCAGTTTATCCTTTAGACAGGGGGCGATTCAGCCCCAGCATTTT
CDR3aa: CASSLSFRQGAIQPQHF

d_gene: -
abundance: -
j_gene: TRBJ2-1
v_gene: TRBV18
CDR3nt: TGTGCCAGCTCACCTACCCGGGGCTTCCTCTCCTACAATGAGCAGTTCTTC
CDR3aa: CASSPTRGFLSYNEQFF

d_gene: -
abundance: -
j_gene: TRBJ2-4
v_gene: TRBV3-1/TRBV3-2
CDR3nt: TGTGCCAGCAGCCATGAAAATACGGCAAACTTAGCCAAAAACATTCAGTACTTC
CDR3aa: CASSHENTANLAKNIQYF

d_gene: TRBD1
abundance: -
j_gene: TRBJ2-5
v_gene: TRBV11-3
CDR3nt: TGTGCCAGCAGTCGGGACAGGCAAGAGACCCAGTACTTC
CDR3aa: CASSRDRQETQYF